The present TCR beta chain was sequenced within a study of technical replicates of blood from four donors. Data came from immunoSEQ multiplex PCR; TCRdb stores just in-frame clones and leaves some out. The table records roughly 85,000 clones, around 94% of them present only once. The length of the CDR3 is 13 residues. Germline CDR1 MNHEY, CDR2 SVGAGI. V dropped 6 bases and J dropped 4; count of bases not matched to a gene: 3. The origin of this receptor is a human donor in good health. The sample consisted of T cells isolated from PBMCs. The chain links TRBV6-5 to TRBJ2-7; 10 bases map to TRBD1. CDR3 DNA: TGTGCCAGCAGGAAGGGACAGGGGTACGAGCAGTACTTC. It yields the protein CASRKGQGYEQYF.